The source of this TCR beta chain is a study of blood T cells in healthy people across ages. The authors ran a second PCR of roughly 7 to 11 cycles using a sample-barcoded 5' primer and a J-beta primer mix. One entry per CDR3 protein, called by TCRdb with MiXCR from the 5' RACE reads. The table records 800,000 to 950,000 distinct CDR3 sequences, 25% to 30% of them present only once. These data were also reused for a study on T cells of mothers and their children. That source notes: The TCR beta CDR3 read count exceeded 9 million for each mother and was several million for each child. Researchers found no T cell clones that were persistent and microchimeric.

Sequencing used blood. The origin of this receptor is a woman aged 40 to 50 in good health.

Written as DNA, the CDR3 is TGTGCCAGCAGTGAATATAGCGGGCAGTACTTC. As protein: CASSEYSGQYF. The gene calls are TRBV2 and TRBJ2-7, with TRBD2 as a possible D gene (6 bases). CDR3 length: 11 amino acids. The germline CDR1 and CDR2 sequences are SNHLY and FYNNEI. V gave up 2 bases and J gave up 9 bases, with 8 bases separating them.